This TCR beta chain appears in the sequencing data of a study of beta chain features in type 1 diabetes. Study results and caveats: In cDNA sequencing, cells with high TCR expression could be over-represented. In patients and controls equally, PCR might favor templates that are shorter.

Expressed TCRB transcripts were sequenced, since all the RNA that had been isolated was reverse transcribed. The repertoire was sequenced with immunoSEQ multiplex PCR; TCRdb's copy has only in-frame clones and lacks some. In the table there are tens of thousands of clones, about a third of which are singletons. About this clone itself: What it binds is not known.

The V gene end was trimmed by 1 base and the J gene end by 6 bases; junction bases not matched to a gene: 10. The germline gives CDR1 MRHNA, CDR2 SNTAGT. The CDR3 length is 16 residues. The TCR comes from a woman aged 18-29 years in good health. The sequenced sample was stem cell memory CD4+ T cells from blood. V usage is TRBV6-4 and J usage is TRBJ1-1, with 8 bases matching TRBD1. The CDR3 loop reads CASSDWETGGLSEAFF. The CDR3 DNA is TGTGCCAGCAGTGACTGGGAAACAGGGGGTCTATCTGAAGCTTTCTTT.